These 6 T cell receptor beta chains originate from one sample sequenced in a study of technical replicates of blood from a few donors. TCRdb keeps only in-frame clones here, not all; method: immunoSEQ multiplex PCR. The table has fewer than 100,000 clones, nearly 97% seen once. The sample comprised T cells isolated from PBMCs. The receptors stem from a human donor in good health.

The chain joins TRBV11-2 to TRBJ2-2; D might be TRBD2 (6 bases). The CDR3 has 15 amino acids. Germline V gene sequence: CDR1 SGHAT, CDR2 FQNNGV. V lost 5 bases, J lost 0 bases, and 10 bases lay in between. The CDR3: CASSALAANTGELFF. The CDR3 DNA follows: TGTGCCAGCAGCGCCTTAGCGGCGAACACCGGGGAGCTGTTTTTT.

The rearrangement joins TRBV5-6 to TRBJ1-1; no clear D. CDR1 is SGHDT, CDR2 YYEEEE, per germline. The CDR3 loop spans 14 amino acids. V shed 3 bases and J shed 0 bases, with 9 bases lying between them. In DNA form, the CDR3 reads TGTGCCAGCAGCTCCTTTGAGATGAACACTGAAGCTTTCTTT. It encodes CASSSFEMNTEAFF. The complete variable domain, with remaining parts taken from reference TRBV5-6 and TRBJ1-1, reads DAGVTQSPTHLIKTRGQQVTLRCSPKSGHDTVSWYQQALGQGPQFIFQYYEEEERQRGNFPDRFSGHQFPNYSSELNVNALLLGDSALYLCASSSFEMNTEAFFGQGTRLTVV.

The chain joins TRBV5-4 to TRBJ2-7; tentatively, D is TRBD1 (5 bases). V was pared by 6 bases and J by 2 bases, with 18 bases between. Germline-derived CDR1 and CDR2 are SGHNT and YYREEE (reference sequence). The CDR3 has 15 amino acids. CDR3 in amino acids: CASTLQGVGAYEQYF. In DNA form, the CDR3 reads TGTGCCAGCACATTACAAGGGGTTGGGGCCTACGAGCAGTACTTC.

V gene TRBV28 combines with J gene TRBJ2-7; D remains ambiguous. V shed 5 bases and J shed 6 bases, with 8 bases lying between them. The germline gives CDR1 MDHEN, CDR2 SYDVKM. The CDR3 has 11 residues. The CDR3 bases are TGTGCCAGCAGTCGACTCGGCGAGCAGTACTTC. Translated, it gives CASSRLGEQYF.

This clone has just one count. The J gene is TRBJ2-1, the V gene TRBV28; 13 bases fit TRBD2. Germline values: CDR1 MDHEN, CDR2 SYDVKM. This CDR3 has 17 amino acids. V lost 4 bases and J lost 0; bases outside the gene matches: 3. DNA of the CDR3: TGTGCCAGCAGTTCGGGGACTAGCGGGGCCTCCTACAATGAGCAGTTCTTC. It translates to CASSSGTSGASYNEQFF. The complete variable domain, with remaining parts taken from reference TRBV28 and TRBJ2-1, reads DVKVTQSSRYLVKRTGEKVFLECVQDMDHENMFWYRQDPGLGLRLIYFSYDVKMKEKGDIPEGYSVSREKKERFSLILESASTNQTSMYLCASSSGTSGASYNEQFFGPGTRLTVL.

The genes are TRBV10-1 and TRBJ1-2; D unresolved. V was trimmed by 0 bases and J by 2 bases, leaving 7 bases between them. In germline, CDR1 is WNHNN, CDR2 SYGVQD (reference sequence). The CDR3 covers 14 residues. This chain's CDR3 is CASSESLQNYGYTF. CDR3 DNA sequence: TGCGCCAGCAGTGAGTCTTTACAAAACTATGGCTACACCTTC.